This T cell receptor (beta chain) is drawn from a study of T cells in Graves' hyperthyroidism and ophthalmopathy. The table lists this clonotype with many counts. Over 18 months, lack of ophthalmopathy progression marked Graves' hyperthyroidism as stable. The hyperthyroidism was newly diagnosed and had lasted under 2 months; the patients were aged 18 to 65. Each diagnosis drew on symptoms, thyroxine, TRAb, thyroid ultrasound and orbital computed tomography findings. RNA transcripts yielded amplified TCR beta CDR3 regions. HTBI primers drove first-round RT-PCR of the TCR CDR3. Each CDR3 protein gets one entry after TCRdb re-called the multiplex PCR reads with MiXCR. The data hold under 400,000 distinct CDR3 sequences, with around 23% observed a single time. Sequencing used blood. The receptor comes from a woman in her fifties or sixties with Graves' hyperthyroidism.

The DNA for the CDR3 is TGTGCCAGCTCACCAAATTACCAAGAGACCCAGTACTTC. Translating it yields CASSPNYQETQYF. This chain connects TRBV18 to TRBJ2-5, with D unclear. V lost 2 bases and J 0 bases, leaving 4 bases between the germline ends. The CDR3 contains 13 residues. Germline CDR1 KGHSH, CDR2 LQKENI.